Below are 4 T cell receptor beta chains sequenced from a single sample in a study of control samples from healthy donors and cancer patients (TCRdb year 2020). Library generation was performed with the immunoSEQ multiplex PCR assay. This is the immuneACCESS table as TCRdb keeps it, with only in-frame sequences that have V and J called. A part of the clones is gone; compared with another copy, unresolved V genes explain less than half, and the rest is unexplained. In this sample the table shows about 140,000 clones, roughly 94% of which occur a single time. The biggest ten clones account for around 13% of the sample. The sample consisted of blood. The origin of the receptors is a man aged 35 to 55 in good health.

A single count supports this clone. V is TRBV7-8 and J is TRBJ1-1; no clear D gene. The germline CDR1 and CDR2 sequences are SGHVS and FQNEAQ. The CDR3 consists of 15 residues. The V and J ends lost 2 bases and 1 base respectively, with 11 bases between them. CDR3 bases: TGTGCCAGCAGCTTAAATAGGGTAGGGAACACTGAAGCTTTCTTT. It codes for CASSLNRVGNTEAFF.

The V call is TRBV11-2, the J call TRBJ2-7; 9 bases map to TRBD2. Germline V gene sequence: CDR1 SGHAT, CDR2 FQNNGV. This CDR3 spans 17 amino acids. Germline trimming cut 2 bases from V and 6 bases from J; bases unmatched to any gene: 14. The CDR3 reads CASSLKGLSGGTSEQYF. The CDR3 DNA is TGTGCCAGCAGCTTAAAAGGACTTAGCGGGGGCACCTCCGAGCAGTACTTC.

The chain joins TRBV11-2 to TRBJ2-3, with a weak D call TRBD1 (6 bases). The V end was cut by 4 bases, the J end by 5 bases, with 13 bases between. This CDR3 region has 14 residues. Per the germline V gene, CDR1 is SGHAT and CDR2 is FQNNGV. CDR3 amino acids: CASSSRPGQDTQYF. The CDR3 DNA reads TGTGCCAGCAGCTCTAGGCCGGGACAAGATACGCAGTATTTT.

This chain joins TRBV10-3 and TRBJ2-7, with 9 positions matching TRBD1. Trimming took 6 bases from V and 0 from J; bases not matched to a gene: 6. The CDR3 sequence is 15 residues long. Germline loops: CDR1 ENHRY, CDR2 SYGVKD. CDR3 DNA sequence: TGTGCCATCAGGGACCCGGGACAGGGCTCCTACGAGCAGTACTTC. This codes for CAIRDPGQGSYEQYF.